The subject of this entry is one T cell receptor beta chain. Its antigen remains unidentified. Per-nucleotide qualities are absent, and no much larger clonotype sits a single base away. This specimen comes from a study of T cell responses to AZD1222 COVID-19 vaccine (dated by TCRdb to about 2021). Regarding the research as a whole: TCR sequencing covered over 230 trial participants: 207 given two doses of AZD1222 and about 26 given two doses of MenACWY control vaccine. Trial participants were enrolled by age into 18-55, 56-69 and 70-plus year subgroups, with about 150, 27 and 61 TCR-sequenced participants respectively. Paper-wide results and their limitations: The 56-69-year group was small, and its depth increase did not reach significance, likely because of low power. Nearly half of unique spike-specific TCRs reportedly recognized epitopes outside regions mutated in the B.1.351 and B.1.1.7 variants. Because no day 14 peak-response samples were available, repertoires were characterized only after the peak T cell response. CD4 TCRs associated with the vaccine covered the entire spike protein, and the dominant responses were in regions 160-218 and 743-854. Participants were mostly white British and included more females than males, and it was suggested by the authors that clonal diversity may have been underestimated. Spike-specific TCR breadth and depth rose significantly after two AZD1222 doses compared with day 0 and with MenACWY recipients. Only five to seven AZD1222 recipients were SARS-CoV-2 seropositive at baseline, limiting conclusions about previously exposed vaccinees.

The CDR3 regions of human TCRbeta chains were subjected to immunosequencing. The authors' analysis ran thus. Repertoire TCRs were checked for matches against a reference library of SARS-CoV-2-specific TCRs that had been generated using the MIRA antigen-specificity platform. Breadth was defined as the fraction of unique TCRs that were SARS-CoV-2-associated. Depth was defined as the fraction of total T cells that were SARS-CoV-2-associated. Using the MIRA data, each spike-specific TCR was assigned both to the spike region to which the TCR was reactive and to a CD4 or CD8 class. Log10-transformed breadth and depth values were compared by one-way ANOVA with Sidak's multiple comparisons tests. Not all clones reach the TCRdb copy of this immuneACCESS table, which keeps in-frame sequences only. Checked studies attribute under half of the gap to unresolved V genes and leave the rest unexplained. V, J and clone size derive from that table, while D and trimming were established from the DNA sequence. Present in this sample are 100,000 to 150,000 clones, approximately 90% of which were seen just once. Clones ranked in the top ten supply approximately 0.98% of the sample.

Looking up the germline V gene (reference sequence) yields CDR1 DFQATT and CDR2 SNEGSKA. Trimming removed 3 bases from V and 2 bases from J; the gene matches leave 7 bases unexplained. The CDR3 starts with the cysteine, ends with the phenylalanine, and has 15 residues. The entry retains the CDR3 DNA only, 45 bases that are in frame from base 1. The sample's time point label, decoded: about 28 days (+/-7) after the second vaccine dose. Because spike-specific TCR depth and breadth did not differ between the two schedules, AZD1222 recipients who got a second dose at roughly 4 weeks were pooled with those who got a second dose at roughly 12 weeks. Vaccinee samples were obtained from the UK trials COV001 and COV002, which included a single-blind randomized controlled phase 2/3 trial of AZD1222 (ChAdOx1 nCoV-19) in healthy adults. For TCRbeta chain sequencing, PBMC samples from trial participants were taken at day 0 and at day 28 after the second dose.

The sequence links TRBV20-1 to TRBJ2-5, with 9 bases in between that match TRBD2. This sequence was found in an adult who received the AZD1222 COVID-19 vaccine. The sequencing used peripheral blood, collected 28 days after the second AZD1222 dose. The base sequence is TGCAGTGCTAGTGGGGCTAGCGGGGTACAAGAGACCCAGTACTTC. It codes for CSASGASGVQETQYF.